The clone carrying this T cell receptor beta chain was counted between two and nine times. The antigen remains undetermined. This specimen comes from a study of CD8+ T cells in alopecia areata. The CDR3 is made up of 17 amino acids. Germline V gene data show CDR1 as SEHNR and CDR2 as FQNEAQ (reference sequence). With 3 bases removed from V and 5 bases from J, the gap between germline ends came to 20 bases. Whole-study results and caveats: Mice showed clearer TCR sharing than patients did, a gap that was possibly HLA-related. Persistence in scalp and blood during tofacitinib was observed for many expanded lesional clones. Greater clonality was observed in lesional scalp samples, especially alopecia totalis/universalis, versus normal scalp.

Treatment of the sample: oral pan-JAK inhibitor, 5-10 mg twice daily. Once RNA had been extracted, it was reverse transcribed into cDNA to act as the sequencing template. The table came from immunoSEQ multiplex PCR; TCRdb's copy has only in-frame clones and leaves some out. The sample shows 40,000 to 50,000 clones, just over 65% of them seen only once. V gene TRBV7-9 combines with J gene TRBJ2-1; D ambiguous. Here the sequenced sample was CD8+ T cells sorted from blood, taken at week 4, from a patient treated with tofacitinib. This sequence originates from a human donor with alopecia areata. CDR3: CASSFSLGPPGDNEQFF. The CDR3 DNA reads TGTGCCAGCAGCTTTTCGTTAGGGCCACCGGGCGACAATGAGCAGTTCTTC.